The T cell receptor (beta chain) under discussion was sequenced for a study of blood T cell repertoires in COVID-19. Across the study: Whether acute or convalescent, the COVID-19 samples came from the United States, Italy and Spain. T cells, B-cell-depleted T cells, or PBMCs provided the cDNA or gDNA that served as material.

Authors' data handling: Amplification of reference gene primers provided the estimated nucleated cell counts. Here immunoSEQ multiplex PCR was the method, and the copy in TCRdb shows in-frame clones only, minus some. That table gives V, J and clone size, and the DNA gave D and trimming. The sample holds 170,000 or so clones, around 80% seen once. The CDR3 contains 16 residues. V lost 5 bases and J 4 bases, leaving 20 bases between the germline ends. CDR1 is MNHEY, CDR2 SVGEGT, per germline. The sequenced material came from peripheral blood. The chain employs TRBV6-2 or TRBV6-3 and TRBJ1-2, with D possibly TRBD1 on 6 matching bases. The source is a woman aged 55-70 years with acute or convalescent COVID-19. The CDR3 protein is CASSPLPGQTPYGYTF. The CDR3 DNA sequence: TGTGCCAGCAGTCCCCTCCCCGGACAGACCCCCTATGGCTACACCTTC.